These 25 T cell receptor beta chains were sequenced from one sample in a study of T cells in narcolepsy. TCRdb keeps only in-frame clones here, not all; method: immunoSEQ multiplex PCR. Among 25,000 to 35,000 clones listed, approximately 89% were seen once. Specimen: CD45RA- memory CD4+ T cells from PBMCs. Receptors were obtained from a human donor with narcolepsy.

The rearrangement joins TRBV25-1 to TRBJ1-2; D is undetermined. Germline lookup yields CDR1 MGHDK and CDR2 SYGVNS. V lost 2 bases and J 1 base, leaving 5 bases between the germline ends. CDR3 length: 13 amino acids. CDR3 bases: TGTGCCAGCAGTGAAGTCGGTAACTATGGCTACACCTTC. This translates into CASSEVGNYGYTF.

In DNA form, the CDR3 reads TGTGCCAGCAGCCCTGACCTAAATAGGGACTACACCTTC. This codes for CASSPDLNRDYTF. The chain carries TRBV9 and TRBJ1-2; D is unresolved. Germline lookup yields CDR1 SGDLS and CDR2 YYNGEE. Trimming removed 4 bases at V and 10 bases at J, with 17 bases between. There are 13 residues in the CDR3.

CDR3 DNA sequence: TGTGCCAGCAGCCGGGACAGGGTTGAAGAGACCCAGTACTTC. This gives the protein CASSRDRVEETQYF. The chain uses TRBV14 and TRBJ2-5; 9 bases map to TRBD1. Germline CDR1 SGHDN, CDR2 FVKESK. This CDR3 is built from 14 residues. The J segment lost 3 bases and the V segment lost 4 bases, leaving 3 bases of the junction unmatched.

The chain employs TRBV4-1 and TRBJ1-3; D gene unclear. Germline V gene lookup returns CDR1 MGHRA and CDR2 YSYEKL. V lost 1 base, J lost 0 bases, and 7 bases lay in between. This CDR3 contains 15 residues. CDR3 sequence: CASSQGQFSGNTIYF. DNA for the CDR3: TGCGCCAGCAGCCAAGGGCAGTTCTCTGGAAACACCATATATTTT.

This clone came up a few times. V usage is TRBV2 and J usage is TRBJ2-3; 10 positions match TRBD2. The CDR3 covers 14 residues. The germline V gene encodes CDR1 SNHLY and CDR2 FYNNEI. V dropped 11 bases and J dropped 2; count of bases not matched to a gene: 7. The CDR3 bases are TGTGCCGGAGCGGGGGGGACGATCACAGATACGCAGTATTTT. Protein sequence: CAGAGGTITDTQYF.

The DNA of the CDR3 is TGTGCCAGCAGCAGTAGGGACATCGGGCGGGAAAAACTGTTTTTT. Amino acids: CASSSRDIGREKLFF. The chain recombines TRBV7-7 with TRBJ1-4; D is perhaps TRBD1 (6 bases). V was clipped by 5 bases and J by 8 bases, with 18 bases between them. CDR3 length equals 15 residues. CDR1 is SSHAT, CDR2 FNYEAQ, per germline (reference sequence).

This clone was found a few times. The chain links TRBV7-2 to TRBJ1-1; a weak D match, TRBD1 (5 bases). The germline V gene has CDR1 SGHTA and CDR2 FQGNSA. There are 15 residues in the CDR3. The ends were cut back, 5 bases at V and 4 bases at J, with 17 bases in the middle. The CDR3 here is CASSPRGGRFTEAFF. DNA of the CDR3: TGTGCCAGCAGCCCACGGGGGGGGAGGTTCACTGAAGCTTTCTTT. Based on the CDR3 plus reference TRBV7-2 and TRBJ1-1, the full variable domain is GAGVSQSPSNKVTEKGKDVELRCDPISGHTALYWYRQSLGQGLEFLIYFQGNSAPDKSGLPSDRFSAERTGGSVSTLTIQRTQQEDSAVYLCASSPRGGRFTEAFFGQGTRLTVV.

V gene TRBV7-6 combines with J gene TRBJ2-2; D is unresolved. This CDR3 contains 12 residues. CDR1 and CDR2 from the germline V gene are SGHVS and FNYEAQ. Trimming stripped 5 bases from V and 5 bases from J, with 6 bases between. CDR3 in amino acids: CASSLTTGELFF. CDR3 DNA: TGTGCCAGCAGCCTTACAACCGGGGAGCTGTTTTTT.

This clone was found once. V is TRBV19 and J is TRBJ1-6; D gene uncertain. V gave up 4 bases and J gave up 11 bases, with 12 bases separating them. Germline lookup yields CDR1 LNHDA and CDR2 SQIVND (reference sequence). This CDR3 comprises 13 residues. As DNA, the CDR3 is TGTGCCAGTAGTACATCCCCAGTGGCACCCCTCCACTTT. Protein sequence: CASSTSPVAPLHF.

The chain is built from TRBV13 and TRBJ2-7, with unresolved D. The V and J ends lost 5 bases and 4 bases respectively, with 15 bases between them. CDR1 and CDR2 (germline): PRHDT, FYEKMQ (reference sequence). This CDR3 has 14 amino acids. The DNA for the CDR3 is TGTGCCAGCAGCCACCTGGAAAATCCATACGAGCAGTACGTC. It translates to CASSHLENPYEQYV.

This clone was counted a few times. CDR3: CASRLAQMSDTQYF. Written as DNA, the CDR3 is TGTGCCAGTAGACTAGCTCAGATGTCAGATACGCAGTATTTT. This rearrangement joins TRBV6-6 to TRBJ2-3; 7 bases fit TRBD2. The CDR3 is 14 amino acids. V lost 9 bases and J lost 4; bases outside the gene matches: 10. Per the germline V gene, CDR1 is MNHNY and CDR2 is SVGAGI (reference sequence).

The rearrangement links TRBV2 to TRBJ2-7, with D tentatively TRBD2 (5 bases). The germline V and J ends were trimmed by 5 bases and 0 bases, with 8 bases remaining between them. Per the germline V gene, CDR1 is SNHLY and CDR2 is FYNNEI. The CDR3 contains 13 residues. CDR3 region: CASSWRASYEQYF. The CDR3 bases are TGTGCCAGCAGTTGGCGGGCCTCCTACGAGCAGTACTTC.

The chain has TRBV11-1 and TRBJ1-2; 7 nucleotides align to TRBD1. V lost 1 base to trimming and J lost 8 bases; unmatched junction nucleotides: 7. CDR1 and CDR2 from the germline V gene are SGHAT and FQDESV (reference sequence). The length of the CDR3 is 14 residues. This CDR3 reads CASSLGTGSFGYTF. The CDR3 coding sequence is TGTGCCAGCAGCTTAGGGACAGGCTCTTTCGGCTACACCTTC.

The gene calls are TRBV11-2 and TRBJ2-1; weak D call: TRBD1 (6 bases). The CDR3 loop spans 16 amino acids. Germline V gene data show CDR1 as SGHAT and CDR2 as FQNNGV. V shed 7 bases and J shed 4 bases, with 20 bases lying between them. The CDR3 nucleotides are TGTGCCAGCATTCCTCGGGCCGGACAGCCTTACAATGAGCAGTTCTTC. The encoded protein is CASIPRAGQPYNEQFF. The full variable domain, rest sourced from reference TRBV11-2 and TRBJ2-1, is EAGVAQSPRYKIIEKRQSVAFWCNPISGHATLYWYQQILGQGPKLLIQFQNNGVVDDSQLPKDRFSAERLKGVDSTLKIQPAKLEDSAVYLCASIPRAGQPYNEQFFGPGTRLTVL.

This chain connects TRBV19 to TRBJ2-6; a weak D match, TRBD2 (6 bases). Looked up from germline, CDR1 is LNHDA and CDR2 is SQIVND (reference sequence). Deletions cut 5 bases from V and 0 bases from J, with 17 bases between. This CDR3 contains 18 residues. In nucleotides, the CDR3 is TGTGCCAGTAGTCCTTCGGGACTGGGAATCTCTGGGGCCAACGTCCTGACTTTC. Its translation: CASSPSGLGISGANVLTF. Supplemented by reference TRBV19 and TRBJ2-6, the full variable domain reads DGGITQSPKYLFRKEGQNVTLSCEQNLNHDAMYWYRQDPGQGLRLIYYSQIVNDFQKGDIAEGYSVSREKKESFPLTVTSAQKNPTAFYLCASSPSGLGISGANVLTFGAGSRLTVL.

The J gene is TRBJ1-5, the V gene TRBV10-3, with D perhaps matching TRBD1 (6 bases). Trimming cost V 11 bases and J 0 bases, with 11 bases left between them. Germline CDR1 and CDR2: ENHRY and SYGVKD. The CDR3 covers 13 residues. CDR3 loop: CAVQGNSNQPQHF. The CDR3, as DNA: TGTGCCGTCCAGGGGAATAGCAATCAGCCCCAGCATTTT.

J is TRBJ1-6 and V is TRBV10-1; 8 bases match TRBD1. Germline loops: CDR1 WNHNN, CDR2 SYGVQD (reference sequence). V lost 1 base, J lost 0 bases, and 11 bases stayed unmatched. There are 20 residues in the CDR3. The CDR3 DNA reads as TGCGCCAGCAGTGAGTTGGTACAGGGGGGCCTTAGCTCCTATAATTCACCCCTCCACTTT. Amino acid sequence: CASSELVQGGLSSYNSPLHF.

DNA of the CDR3: TGTGCCAGCTCACCGAGGGACAGGAGTAATTCACCCCTCCACTTT. Translating it yields CASSPRDRSNSPLHF. The V call is TRBV18, the J call TRBJ1-6; 8 bases match TRBD1. The CDR3 length is 15 residues. After removal of 3 bases from V and 6 bases from J, the junction contained 4 bases not matched to a gene. The germline gives CDR1 KGHSH, CDR2 LQKENI.

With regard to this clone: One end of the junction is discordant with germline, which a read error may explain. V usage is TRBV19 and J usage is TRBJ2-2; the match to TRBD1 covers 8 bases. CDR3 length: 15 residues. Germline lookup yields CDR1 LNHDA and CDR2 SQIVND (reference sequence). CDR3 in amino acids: CASRIGQGNTGELFF. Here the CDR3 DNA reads TGTGCCAGTAGGATAGGACAGGGGAACACCGGGGAGCTGTTTTTT.

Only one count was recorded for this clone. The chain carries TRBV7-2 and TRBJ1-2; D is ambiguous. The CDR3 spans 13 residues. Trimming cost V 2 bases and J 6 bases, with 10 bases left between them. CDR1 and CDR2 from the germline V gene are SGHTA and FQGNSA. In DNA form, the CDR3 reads TGTGCCAGCAGCTTACGTCCCGAGAATGGCTACACCTTC. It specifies CASSLRPENGYTF.

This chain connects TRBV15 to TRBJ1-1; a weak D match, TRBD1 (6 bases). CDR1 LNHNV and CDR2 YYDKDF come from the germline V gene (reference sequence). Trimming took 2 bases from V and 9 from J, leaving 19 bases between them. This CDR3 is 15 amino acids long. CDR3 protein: CATSRPLGGQSKAFF. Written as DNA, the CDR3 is TGTGCCACCAGCAGACCCCTGGGAGGACAGAGCAAAGCTTTCTTT.

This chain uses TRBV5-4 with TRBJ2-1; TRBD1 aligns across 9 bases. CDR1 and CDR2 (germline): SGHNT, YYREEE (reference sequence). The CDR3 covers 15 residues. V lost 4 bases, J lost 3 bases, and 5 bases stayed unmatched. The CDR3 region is CASSLGQGIYNEQFF. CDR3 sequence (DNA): TGTGCCAGCAGCCTAGGACAGGGGATCTACAATGAGCAGTTCTTC.

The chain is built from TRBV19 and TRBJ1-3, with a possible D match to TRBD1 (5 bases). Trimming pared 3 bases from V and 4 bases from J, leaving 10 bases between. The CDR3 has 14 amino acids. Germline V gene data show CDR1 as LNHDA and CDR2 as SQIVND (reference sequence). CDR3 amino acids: CASSIRDGGNTIYF. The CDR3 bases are TGTGCCAGTAGTATCCGGGACGGCGGAAACACCATATATTTT.

CDR3 sequence reads: CASSLYVQRTNYGYTF. The CDR3 coding sequence is TGTGCCAGCAGTTTATACGTGCAGCGTACTAACTATGGCTACACCTTC. The J gene is TRBJ1-2, the V gene TRBV28; D not resolved. The CDR3 covers 16 residues. V lost 1 base and J 0 bases, leaving 12 bases between the germline ends. Germline CDR1 MDHEN, CDR2 SYDVKM.

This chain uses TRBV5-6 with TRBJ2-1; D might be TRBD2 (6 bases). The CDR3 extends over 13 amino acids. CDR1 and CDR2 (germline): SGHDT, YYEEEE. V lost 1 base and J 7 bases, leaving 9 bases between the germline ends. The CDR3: CASSLWGVNEQFF. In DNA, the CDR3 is TGTGCCAGCAGCTTGTGGGGGGTTAATGAGCAGTTCTTC.